This T cell receptor beta chain was captured in a study of glioma-infiltrating T cells. The iRepertoire nested amplicon-rescue multiplex PCR amplified TCR alpha and beta CDR3s from RNA. TCRdb recomputed calls from the multiplex PCR reads with MiXCR, one row per CDR3 protein. The top ten clones hold 35% of a sample with around 99,000 distinct CDR3 sequences, 25% of them seen once. This clonotype came up a few times. The CDR3 consists of 13 residues. The V end lost 6 bases, the J end lost 7 bases, and 15 bases lay between the germline ends. V and J are TRBV12-3 or TRBV12-4 and TRBJ1-2; a weak D match, TRBD1 (6 bases). The clonotype comes from a human donor with low-grade glioma or glioblastoma, undergoing nonglioma brain surgery, or in good health (not recorded which). The sample taken for sequencing was glioma tissue, nonneoplastic brain tissue, or PBMCs (not recorded which). CDR3 sequence (DNA): TGTGCCAGCAGCCCCTCGGGGGGCTTTGGCTACACCTTC. It is translated as CASSPSGGFGYTF.